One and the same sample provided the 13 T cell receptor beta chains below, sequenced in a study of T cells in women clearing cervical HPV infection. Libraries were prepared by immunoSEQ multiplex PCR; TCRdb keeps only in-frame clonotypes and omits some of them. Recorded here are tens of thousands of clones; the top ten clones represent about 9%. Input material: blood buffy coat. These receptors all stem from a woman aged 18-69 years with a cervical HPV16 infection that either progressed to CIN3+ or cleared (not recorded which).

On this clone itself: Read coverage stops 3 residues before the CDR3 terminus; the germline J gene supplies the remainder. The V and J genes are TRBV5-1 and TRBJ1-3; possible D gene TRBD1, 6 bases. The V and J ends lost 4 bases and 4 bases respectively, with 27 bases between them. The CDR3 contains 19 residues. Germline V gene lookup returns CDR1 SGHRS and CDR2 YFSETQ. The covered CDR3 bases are TGCGCCAGCAGCCCCTGGACAGTAAAGGGCTCGTTCTGGGGAAACACC. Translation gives CASSPWTVKGSFWGNT. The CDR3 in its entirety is CASSPWTVKGSFWGNTIYF.

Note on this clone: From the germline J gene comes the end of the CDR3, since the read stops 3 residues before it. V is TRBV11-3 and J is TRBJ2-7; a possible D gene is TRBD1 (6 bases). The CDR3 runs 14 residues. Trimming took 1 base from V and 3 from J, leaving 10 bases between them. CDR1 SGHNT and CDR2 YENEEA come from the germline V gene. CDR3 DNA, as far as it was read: TGTGCCAGCAGCTTAGGTGCAGGGGTCTACGAG. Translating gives CASSLGAGVYE. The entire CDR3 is CASSLGAGVYEQYF.

Partial CDR3 DNA: TGTGCCATCAGTGAAACAGGGGCCGGTGGC. This codes for CAISETGAGG. The entire CDR3 protein is CAISETGAGGYTF. The chain links TRBV10-3 to TRBJ1-2, with TRBD1 matching 7 bases. With the read ending 3 residues before the CDR3 end, the germline J gene is used to fill in that end. J gave up 7 bases and V 3 bases, and 5 bases lay outside the gene matches. CDR1 and CDR2 from the germline V gene are ENHRY and SYGVKD. This CDR3 region has 13 residues.

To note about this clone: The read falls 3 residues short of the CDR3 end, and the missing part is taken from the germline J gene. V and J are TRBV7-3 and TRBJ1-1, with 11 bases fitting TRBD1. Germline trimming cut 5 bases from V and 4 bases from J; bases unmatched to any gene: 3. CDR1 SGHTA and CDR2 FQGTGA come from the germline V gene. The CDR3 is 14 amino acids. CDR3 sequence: CASSPGQGGTEAFF. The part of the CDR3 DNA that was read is TGTGCCAGCAGCCCGGGACAGGGGGGCACTGAA. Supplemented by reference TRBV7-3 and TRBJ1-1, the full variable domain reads GAGVSQTPSNKVTEKGKYVELRCDPISGHTALYWYRQSLGQGPEFLIYFQGTGAADDSGLPNDRFFAVRPEGSVSTLKIQRTERGDSAVYLCASSPGQGGTEAFFGQGTRLTVV.

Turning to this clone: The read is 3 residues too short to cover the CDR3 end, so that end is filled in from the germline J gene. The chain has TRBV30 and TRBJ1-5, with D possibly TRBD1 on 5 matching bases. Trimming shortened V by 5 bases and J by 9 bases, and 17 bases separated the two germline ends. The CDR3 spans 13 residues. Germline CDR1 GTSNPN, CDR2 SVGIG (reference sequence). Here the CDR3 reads CAWAGNWDSPQHF. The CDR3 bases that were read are TGTGCCTGGGCAGGGAATTGGGACTCGCCC.

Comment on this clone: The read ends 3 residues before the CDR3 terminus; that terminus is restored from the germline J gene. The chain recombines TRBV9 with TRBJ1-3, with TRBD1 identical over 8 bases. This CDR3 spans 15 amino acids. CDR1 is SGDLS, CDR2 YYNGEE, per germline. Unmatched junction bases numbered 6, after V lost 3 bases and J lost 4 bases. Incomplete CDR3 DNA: TGTGCCAGCAGCGGGCCGGGACAGGAGGGAAACACC. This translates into CASSGPGQEGNT. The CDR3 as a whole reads CASSGPGQEGNTIYF.

The covered CDR3 bases are TGTGCCAGCAGCTTGGGAGGGGCGAGTACTGAA. Translating gives CASSLGGASTE. The CDR3 reads in full as CASSLGGASTEAFF. The chain links TRBV7-6 to TRBJ1-1; tentatively, D is TRBD1 (5 bases). Read coverage stops 3 residues before the CDR3 terminus; the germline J gene supplies the remainder. Per germline, CDR1 SGHVS and CDR2 FNYEAQ. The CDR3 is 14 amino acids. V was trimmed by 3 bases and J by 5 bases, leaving 13 bases between them.

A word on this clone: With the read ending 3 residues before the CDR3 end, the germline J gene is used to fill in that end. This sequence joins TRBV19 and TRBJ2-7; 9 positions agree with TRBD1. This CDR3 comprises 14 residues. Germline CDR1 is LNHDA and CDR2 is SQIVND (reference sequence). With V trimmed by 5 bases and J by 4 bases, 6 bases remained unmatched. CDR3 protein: CASSSGTGYYEQYF. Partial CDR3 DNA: TGTGCCAGTAGTTCAGGGACAGGGTATTACGAG.

CDR3 bases read: TGTGCCAGCAGCCCGGGCTCCTATAATTCACCC. Translation: CASSPGSYNSP. The CDR3 in full is CASSPGSYNSPLHF. The chain employs TRBV11-3 and TRBJ1-6; D gene ambiguous. Coverage ceases 3 residues before the CDR3 finishes, and the germline J gene fills in the end. Trimming cost V 5 bases and J 0 bases, with 5 bases left between them. The CDR3 spans 14 residues. Germline lookup yields CDR1 SGHNT and CDR2 YENEEA.

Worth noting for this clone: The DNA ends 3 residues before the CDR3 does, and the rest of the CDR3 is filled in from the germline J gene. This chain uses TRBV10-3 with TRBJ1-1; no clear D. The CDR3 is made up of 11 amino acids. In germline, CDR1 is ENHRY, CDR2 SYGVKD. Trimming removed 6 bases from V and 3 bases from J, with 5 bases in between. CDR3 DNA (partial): TGTGCCATCAGGGCGGACACTGAA. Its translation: CAIRADTE. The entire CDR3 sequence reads CAIRADTEAFF.

The CDR3 DNA, read in part, is TGTGCCAGCAGCTCCGATTTTAGCCTCTACGAG. It specifies CASSSDFSLYE. From start to end, the CDR3 is CASSSDFSLYEQYF. V and J are TRBV7-9 and TRBJ2-7, with D uncertain. Sequencing ends 3 residues short of the CDR3 end; the germline J gene provides the rest. The germline V gene encodes CDR1 SEHNR and CDR2 FQNEAQ (reference sequence). CDR3 length equals 14 residues. V lost 4 bases to trimming and J lost 3 bases, with 13 bases between them.

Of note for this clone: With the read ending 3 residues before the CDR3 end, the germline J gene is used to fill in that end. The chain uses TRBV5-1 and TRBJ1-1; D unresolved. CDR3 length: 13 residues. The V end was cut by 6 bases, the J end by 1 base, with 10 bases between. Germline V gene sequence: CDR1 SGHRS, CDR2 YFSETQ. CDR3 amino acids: CASMDPGNTEAFF. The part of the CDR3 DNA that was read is TGCGCCAGCATGGATCCGGGGAACACTGAA.

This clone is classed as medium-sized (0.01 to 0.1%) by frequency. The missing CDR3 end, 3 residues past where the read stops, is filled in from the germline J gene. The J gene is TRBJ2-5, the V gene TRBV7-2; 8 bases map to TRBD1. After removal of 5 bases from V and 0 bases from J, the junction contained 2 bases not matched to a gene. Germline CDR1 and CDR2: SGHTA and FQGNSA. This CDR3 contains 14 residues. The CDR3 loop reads CASSRDRYQETQYF. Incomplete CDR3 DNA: TGTGCCAGCAGCCGGGACAGGTACCAAGAGACC.